A selection of T cell receptor beta chains follows, all from one sample in a study of cytomegalovirus exposure and HLA in healthy donors. Repertoires were generated with immunoSEQ multiplex PCR, while TCRdb's copy carries only in-frame clones and drops some. The sample has about 130,000 clones, roughly 82% seen once. The specimen was PBMCs. Every receptor here comes from a boy aged 5 to 17 in good health and CMV-seronegative. Both conserved end residues are part of each CDR3. A D gene is named only where the DNA matches it firmly. The size field is filled for only some rows; it gives once, few, many or a size class.

>NA|TRBV4-1|16|TRBJ2-4|NA
CASSHPVSRAKNIQYF
TGCGCCAGCAGCCATCCCGTGAGTCGAGCCAAAAACATTCAGTACTTC
>NA|TRBV13|14|TRBJ2-1|NA
CASSLAGDRREQFF
TGTGCCAGCAGCTTAGCGGGGGACAGACGCGAGCAGTTCTTC
>few|TRBV2|14|TRBJ1-2|NA
CASRELGGYYGYTF
TGTGCCAGCAGGGAACTGGGAGGTTATTATGGCTACACCTTC
>NA|TRBV9|16|TRBJ2-7|TRBD2
CASSALGGGNSYEQYF
TGTGCCAGCAGCGCCTTGGGGGGAGGGAACTCCTACGAGCAGTACTTC
>NA|TRBV9|15|TRBJ2-1|TRBD2
CASSVGLAGSNEQFF
TGTGCCAGCAGCGTAGGGCTAGCGGGATCCAATGAGCAGTTCTTC
>once|TRBV6-6|15|TRBJ1-2|TRBD1
CASSTPGQELYGYTF
TGTGCCAGCAGCACCCCGGGACAGGAACTATACGGCTACACCTTC
>NA|TRBV5-1|15|TRBJ2-7|TRBD1
CASSATGTGDYEQYF
TGCGCCAGCAGCGCCACCGGGACAGGGGACTACGAGCAGTACTTC
>NA|TRBV18|14|TRBJ2-5|NA
CASSPRTRQETQYF
TGTGCCAGCTCACCACGAACAAGACAAGAGACCCAGTACTTC
>NA|TRBV7-6|12|TRBJ1-2|TRBD1
CASRTGGGGYTF
TGTGCCAGCAGGACAGGGGGCGGGGGCTACACCTTC
>NA|TRBV5-8|17|TRBJ2-2|NA
CASSHPNRARNTGELFF
TGTGCCAGCAGCCACCCTAACAGGGCCCGGAACACCGGGGAGCTGTTTTTT
>NA|TRBV4-2|15|TRBJ2-1|NA
CASSQVGSNYNEQFF
TGTGCCAGCAGCCAAGTTGGCTCAAATTACAATGAGCAGTTCTTC
>NA|TRBV29-1|15|TRBJ1-1|TRBD1
CSVVQGAGGNTEAFF
TGCAGCGTTGTTCAAGGGGCAGGGGGGAACACTGAAGCTTTCTTT
>few|TRBV7-9|16|TRBJ2-5|TRBD2
CASSLGLAGYQETQYF
TGTGCCAGCAGCTTAGGGCTAGCGGGATACCAAGAGACCCAGTACTTC
>few|TRBV25-1|13|TRBJ2-3|NA
CASSGLVSDTQYF
TGTGCCAGCAGTGGGCTAGTGTCCGATACGCAGTATTTT
>NA|TRBV27|15|TRBJ2-7|TRBD1
CASSHARQGPYEQYF
TGTGCCAGCAGTCACGCCCGACAGGGCCCCTACGAGCAGTACTTC
>once|TRBV4-1|18|TRBJ2-4|TRBD1
CASSQGRQGELAKNIQYF
TGCGCCAGCAGCCAAGGTAGACAGGGGGAACTAGCCAAAAACATTCAGTACTTC
>NA|TRBV18|13|TRBJ2-5|TRBD1
CASSPGQGETQYF
TGTGCCAGCTCACCAGGACAGGGAGAGACCCAGTACTTC
>NA|TRBV2|14|TRBJ2-3|TRBD2
CASFGGATTDTQYF
TGTGCCAGCTTCGGGGGGGCCACCACAGATACGCAGTATTTT
>NA|TRBV9|14|TRBJ1-1|NA
CASSVSDGDTEAFF
TGTGCCAGCAGCGTATCAGACGGGGACACTGAAGCTTTCTTT
>NA|TRBV5-1|16|TRBJ2-3|TRBD2
CASSPGLAGEADTQYF
TGCGCCAGCAGCCCGGGACTAGCGGGAGAAGCAGATACGCAGTATTTT
>NA|TRBV19|15|TRBJ2-7|TRBD2
CASSFDPSGSYEQYF
TGTGCCAGTAGTTTCGACCCTAGCGGGAGTTACGAGCAGTACTTC
>NA|TRBV6-5|14|TRBJ2-7|NA
CASRPGLASYEQYF
TGTGCCAGCAGACCGGGGCTAGCGAGTTACGAGCAGTACTTC
>NA|TRBV4-3|16|TRBJ1-4|TRBD1
CASSQGAVTGYEKLFF
TGCGCCAGCAGCCAAGGCGCTGTGACAGGGTATGAAAAACTGTTTTTT
>NA|TRBV11-3|16|TRBJ2-2|TRBD2
CASSRRGLANTGELFF
TGTGCCAGCAGCCGACGAGGACTAGCGAACACCGGGGAGCTGTTTTTT
>NA|TRBV11-3|11|TRBJ2-5|NA
CASSLRETQYF
TGTGCCAGCAGCCTACGGGAGACCCAGTACTTC
>NA|TRBV19|13|TRBJ2-1|TRBD2
CASKTSANNEQFF
TGTGCCAGTAAAACTAGCGCTAATAATGAGCAGTTCTTC
>NA|TRBV11-3|14|TRBJ1-1|TRBD1
CASRGSRGDTEAFF
TGTGCCAGCAGAGGAAGCAGGGGGGACACTGAAGCTTTCTTT
>NA|TRBV6-1|14|TRBJ1-1|TRBD1
CASRAGTGGQWAFF
TGTGCCAGCAGGGCCGGGACAGGGGGCCAGTGGGCTTTCTTT
>once|TRBV9|16|TRBJ1-3|NA
CASSAQPRVSGNTIYF
TGTGCCAGCAGCGCCCAACCCAGGGTTTCTGGAAACACCATATATTTT
>NA|TRBV29-1|13|TRBJ2-1|TRBD2
CSVIAGVNNEQFF
TGCAGCGTAATAGCGGGAGTCAACAATGAGCAGTTCTTC
>NA|TRBV5-1|13|TRBJ2-2|NA
CASNLADTGELFF
TGCGCCAGCAACTTGGCGGACACCGGGGAGCTGTTTTTT
>NA|TRBV19|15|TRBJ1-1|TRBD1
CASKTGADMNTEAFF
TGTGCCAGTAAAACAGGGGCAGACATGAACACTGAAGCTTTCTTT
>NA|TRBV7-9|15|TRBJ2-1|TRBD2
CASSLGLAGVDEQFF
TGTGCCAGCAGCTTAGGCCTAGCGGGAGTCGATGAGCAGTTCTTC
>few|TRBV7-9|14|TRBJ2-5|TRBD2
CASSRPGGGATQYF
TGTGCCAGCAGCCGCCCTGGGGGAGGGGCGACCCAGTACTTC
>once|TRBV7-9|13|TRBJ2-5|NA
CASSGAEQETQYF
TGTGCCAGCAGCGGGGCTGAGCAAGAGACCCAGTACTTC
>NA|TRBV7-7|16|TRBJ2-7|TRBD2
CASSPGVAGPSYEQYF
TGTGCCAGCAGCCCTGGGGTAGCGGGTCCTTCCTACGAGCAGTACTTC
>NA|TRBV27|12|TRBJ1-5|NA
CASSLAGQPQHF
TGTGCCAGCAGTTTAGCGGGTCAGCCCCAGCATTTT
>once|TRBV7-9|11|TRBJ2-7|NA
CASSPAGEQYF
TGTGCCAGCAGCCCAGCGGGCGAGCAGTACTTC
>NA|TRBV7-7|16|TRBJ1-5|NA
CASSTSVGYSNQPQHF
TGTGCCAGCAGCACTAGCGTCGGCTATAGCAATCAGCCCCAGCATTTT
>NA|TRBV6-5|14|TRBJ2-7|TRBD1
CASSRTGGNYEQYF
TGTGCCAGCAGTCGGACAGGGGGTAACTACGAGCAGTACTTC
>few|TRBV6-1|14|TRBJ1-5|NA
CASTDGGLHQPQHF
TGTGCCAGCACCGATGGAGGGCTTCATCAGCCCCAGCATTTT
>NA|TRBV5-1|16|TRBJ2-7|TRBD2
CASSSGGVAGDLEQYF
TGCGCCAGCAGCTCCGGAGGGGTAGCGGGAGATCTAGAGCAGTACTTC
>NA|TRBV5-6|12|TRBJ2-3|NA
CASSPGADTQYF
TGTGCCAGCAGCCCTGGAGCAGATACGCAGTATTTT
>NA|TRBV5-1|14|TRBJ2-7|TRBD1
CASSGTGGAYEQYF
TGCGCCAGCAGCGGGACAGGGGGGGCCTACGAGCAGTACTTC
>NA|TRBV7-2|12|TRBJ2-5|NA
CASSLDSGTQYF
TGTGCCAGCAGCTTAGACAGCGGGACCCAGTACTTC
>NA|TRBV19|13|TRBJ1-2|NA
CASSMEGFDGYTF
TGTGCCAGTAGTATGGAGGGTTTTGATGGCTACACCTTC
>NA|TRBV27|16|TRBJ2-1|TRBD1
CASSLFWDRGLNEQFF
TGTGCCAGCAGTTTATTCTGGGACAGGGGGCTTAATGAGCAGTTCTTC
>NA|TRBV6-5|15|TRBJ1-5|NA
CASSQTGVLNQPQHF
TGTGCCAGCAGTCAGACAGGCGTCCTCAATCAGCCCCAGCATTTT
>NA|TRBV6-1|15|TRBJ1-3|TRBD1
CASNGQGAIGNTIYF
TGTGCCAGCAATGGACAGGGGGCAATCGGAAACACCATATATTTT
>NA|TRBV7-9|16|TRBJ2-3|NA
CASSLRPGEVTDTQYF
TGTGCCAGCAGCCTACGACCCGGGGAGGTCACAGATACGCAGTATTTT
>NA|TRBV4-1|16|TRBJ2-3|NA
CASSRTPGTGPDTQYF
TGCGCCAGCAGCCGAACCCCCGGCACAGGTCCAGATACGCAGTATTTT
>once|TRBV19|17|TRBJ2-1|TRBD1
CASREAYRGPVYNEQFF
TGTGCCAGTCGCGAAGCGTACAGGGGACCAGTTTACAATGAGCAGTTCTTC